The present T cell receptor beta chain was sequenced within a study of T cell responses to AZD1222 COVID-19 vaccine. Produced via immunoSEQ multiplex PCR; TCRdb's table is partial and in-frame only. The sample lists 82,000 or so clones, more than 85% occurring once. CDR3 length equals 18 residues. This specimen consisted of peripheral blood, obtained on day 0 of AZD1222 vaccination. This sequence joins TRBV21-1 and TRBJ2-7; the DNA was not compared with TRBD1, the D call given in the table. TRBV21-1 is a listed pseudogene. The sequence was collected from an adult in good health. CDR3 sequence reads: CASSKGVTGQRISYEQYF. Written as DNA, the CDR3 is TGTGCCAGCAGCAAAGGTGTGACAGGGCAACGTATATCCTACGAGCAGTACTTC.